The following is a T cell receptor (beta chain) sequence with its context. Its target is unknown. One end of the junction is discordant with germline, which a read error may explain. A deep-level run was used for the assay. Sequencing used immunoSEQ multiplex PCR; TCRdb keeps in-frame clones, though not all of them. The table shows about 1,900,000 clones, with over 85% occurring only once. CDR1 is LNHDA, CDR2 SQIVND, per germline (reference sequence). The CDR3 has 13 residues. In the naive CD8 group, cells lacked CD45RO and were positively selected for CCR7, so terminally differentiated effector memory CD45RA+ cells were left out. The sample originates from a study of shared clonotypes between healthy human individuals. Study details: Each donor had three CD4 naive, three CD4 memory, two CD8 naive and one CD8 memory plate.

Regarding the study as a whole: When compared with the clonotypes that were shared by all four sorted-subset donors, the non-shared clonotypes turned out to have lower generation probabilities.

This receptor was taken from a man younger than 35 in good health. The chain uses TRBV19 and TRBJ1-1; D unclear. Sequencing was performed on naive CD8+ T cells sorted from blood. The CDR3 region has the DNA TGTGCCAGTAGTCTAGAAGGCAGGACTGAAGCTTTCTTT. Protein product: CASSLEGRTEAFF.